This is a list of T cell receptor beta chains from one sample in a study of T cell responses to AZD1222 COVID-19 vaccine. Method: immunoSEQ multiplex PCR; TCRdb's copy keeps in-frame clones and lacks some. The table records about 140,000 clones, around 88% of them present only once. The sequencing here drew on peripheral blood, taken on day 0 of AZD1222 vaccination. The receptors derive from an adult in good health. Both conserved end residues are part of each CDR3. The order of the fields is D gene, clone size, J gene, V gene, CDR3 protein, CDR3 DNA. The D gene is left open where the match is weak. Some rows have no size entry. The others give once, few or many, or a class for an expanded clone.

d_call: TRBD1; clone_size: few; j_call: TRBJ1-3; v_call: TRBV7-9; cdr3_aa: CASSLTDRGAGNTIYF; cdr3_nt: TGTGCCAGCAGCCTGACTGACAGGGGAGCTGGAAACACCATATATTTT
d_call: -; clone_size: -; j_call: TRBJ2-1; v_call: TRBV24-1; cdr3_aa: CATSDRNNEQFF; cdr3_nt: TGTGCCACCAGTGACAGAAACAATGAGCAGTTCTTC
d_call: -; clone_size: -; j_call: TRBJ1-6; v_call: TRBV27; cdr3_aa: CASSSELGQARRPLHF; cdr3_nt: TGTGCCAGCAGCTCGGAGTTAGGGCAGGCCCGAAGACCCCTCCACTTT
d_call: -; clone_size: -; j_call: TRBJ2-7; v_call: TRBV9; cdr3_aa: CASSVGSGPYEQYF; cdr3_nt: TGTGCCAGCAGCGTCGGTTCTGGACCCTACGAGCAGTACTTC
d_call: -; clone_size: -; j_call: TRBJ1-6; v_call: TRBV7-2; cdr3_aa: CASSLAEINSPLHF; cdr3_nt: TGTGCCAGCAGCTTAGCAGAAATTAATTCACCCCTCCACTTT
d_call: -; clone_size: -; j_call: TRBJ1-6; v_call: TRBV9; cdr3_aa: CASSAVLYPSYNSPLHF; cdr3_nt: TGTGCCAGCAGCGCGGTGCTCTACCCGTCCTATAATTCACCCCTCCACTTT
d_call: TRBD1; clone_size: -; j_call: TRBJ2-1; v_call: TRBV5-4; cdr3_aa: CASSFGQGVNEQFF; cdr3_nt: TGTGCCAGCAGCTTCGGACAGGGGGTCAATGAGCAGTTCTTC
d_call: TRBD2; clone_size: once; j_call: TRBJ2-3; v_call: TRBV7-2; cdr3_aa: CASSLWTSGTDTQYF; cdr3_nt: TGTGCCAGCAGCTTATGGACTAGCGGCACAGATACGCAGTATTTT
d_call: -; clone_size: once; j_call: TRBJ1-5; v_call: TRBV7-2; cdr3_aa: CASSLETGNQPQHF; cdr3_nt: TGTGCCAGCAGCTTAGAGACAGGAAATCAGCCCCAGCATTTT
d_call: -; clone_size: -; j_call: TRBJ1-6; v_call: TRBV27; cdr3_aa: CASSFRQGLHSPLHF; cdr3_nt: TGTGCCAGCAGTTTTCGTCAGGGTCTGCATTCACCCCTCCACTTT
d_call: -; clone_size: -; j_call: TRBJ1-2; v_call: TRBV19; cdr3_aa: CASSIHEETYGYTF; cdr3_nt: TGTGCCAGTAGTATACACGAAGAGACCTATGGCTACACCTTC
d_call: TRBD1; clone_size: -; j_call: TRBJ1-5; v_call: TRBV6-2/TRBV6-3; cdr3_aa: CASSLTLDRVRHQPQHF; cdr3_nt: TGTGCCAGCAGTTTAACCCTCGACAGGGTCCGGCATCAGCCCCAGCATTTT
d_call: -; clone_size: -; j_call: TRBJ1-2; v_call: TRBV14; cdr3_aa: CASSQVGYGYTF; cdr3_nt: TGTGCCAGCAGCCAAGTGGGTTATGGCTACACCTTC
d_call: -; clone_size: -; j_call: TRBJ2-1; v_call: TRBV30; cdr3_aa: CAWSVVGATYNEQFF; cdr3_nt: TGTGCCTGGAGTGTTGTGGGGGCAACCTACAATGAGCAGTTCTTC